This T cell receptor (beta chain) is from a study of blood T cell repertoires in COVID-19. At the level of the study: Sites across the United States, Italy and Spain contributed samples from acute and convalescent COVID-19.

The CDR3 sequence is 12 residues long. Trimming pared 1 base from V and 6 bases from J, leaving 4 bases between. Germline CDR1 and CDR2: SGDLS and YYNGEE. TCRdb's table, derived via immunoSEQ multiplex PCR, lists solely in-frame clones and lacks some. The table lists around 47,000 clones, around 87% of them singletons. Input material: peripheral blood. The sequence came from a woman older than 75 in a cohort sampled during active or convalescent COVID-19. The rearrangement uses TRBV9 and TRBJ2-2; D is uncertain. Here the CDR3 reads CASSVYSGELFF. The CDR3 DNA sequence: TGTGCCAGCAGCGTATATTCCGGGGAGCTGTTTTTT.